This TCR beta chain was captured by sequencing in a study of CD8 T cells in ankylosing spondylitis. Notes on the study in general: What seemed typical of ankylosing spondylitis blood was a TCR beta motif built from several highly homologous variants.

The CDR3 spans 13 residues. The V gene's germline CDR1 is SNHLY and CDR2 FYNNEI. V gave up 6 bases and J gave up 5 bases; unmatched junction bases: 3. This clonotype was seen only a few times. What it binds is not known. Quantitative 5'-RACE was performed with molecular barcodes, and it yielded the TCR beta libraries. MiXCR was run by TCRdb on the 5' RACE reads, yielding one entry per CDR3 protein. The table shows about 540,000 distinct CDR3 sequences, with over 9.5% occurring only once. The sample was blood, either unsorted or a sorted T cell fraction (not recorded which). V and J are TRBV2 and TRBJ2-2; 7 nucleotides line up with TRBD1. This clonotype was sampled from a male donor with ankylosing spondylitis. CDR3 coding DNA: TGTGCCAGCAGGACACAGGGGACCGGGGAGCTGTTTTTT. Translating it yields CASRTQGTGELFF.